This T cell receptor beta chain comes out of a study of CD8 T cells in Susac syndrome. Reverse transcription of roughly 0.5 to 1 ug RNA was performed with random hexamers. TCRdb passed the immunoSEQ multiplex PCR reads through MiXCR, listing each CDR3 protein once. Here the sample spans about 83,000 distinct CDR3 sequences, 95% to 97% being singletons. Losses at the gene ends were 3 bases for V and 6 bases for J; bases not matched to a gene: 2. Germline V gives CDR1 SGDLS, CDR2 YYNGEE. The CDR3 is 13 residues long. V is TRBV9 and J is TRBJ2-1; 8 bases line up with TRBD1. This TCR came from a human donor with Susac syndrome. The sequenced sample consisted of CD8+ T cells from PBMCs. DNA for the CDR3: TGTGCCAGCAGCGCAGGGGGCCTCAATGAGCAGTTCTTC. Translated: CASSAGGLNEQFF.